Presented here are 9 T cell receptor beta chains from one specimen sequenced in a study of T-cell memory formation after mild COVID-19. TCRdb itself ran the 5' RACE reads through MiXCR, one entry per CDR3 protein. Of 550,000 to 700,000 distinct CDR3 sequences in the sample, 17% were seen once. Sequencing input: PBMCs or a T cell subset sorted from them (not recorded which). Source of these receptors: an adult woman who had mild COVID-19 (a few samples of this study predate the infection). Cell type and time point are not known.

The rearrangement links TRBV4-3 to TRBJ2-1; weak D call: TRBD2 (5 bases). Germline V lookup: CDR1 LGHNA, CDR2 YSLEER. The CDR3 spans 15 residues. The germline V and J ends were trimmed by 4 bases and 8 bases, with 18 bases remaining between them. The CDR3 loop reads CASSLQEVGGDEQFF. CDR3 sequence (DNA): TGCGCCAGCAGCCTCCAGGAGGTTGGTGGCGATGAGCAGTTCTTC.

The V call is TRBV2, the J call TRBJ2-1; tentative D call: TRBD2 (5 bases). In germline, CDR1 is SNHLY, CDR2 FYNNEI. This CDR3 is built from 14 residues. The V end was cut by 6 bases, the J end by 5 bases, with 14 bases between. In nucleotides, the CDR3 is TGTGCCAGCAGCCTCCGGGGTCCAAACAATGAGCAGTTCTTC. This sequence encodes CASSLRGPNNEQFF.

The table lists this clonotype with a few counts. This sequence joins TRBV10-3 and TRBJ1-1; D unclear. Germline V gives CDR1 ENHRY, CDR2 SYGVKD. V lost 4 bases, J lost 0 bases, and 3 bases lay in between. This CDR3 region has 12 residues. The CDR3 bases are TGTGCCATCAGTGGGGTGAACACTGAAGCTTTCTTT. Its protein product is CAISGVNTEAFF.

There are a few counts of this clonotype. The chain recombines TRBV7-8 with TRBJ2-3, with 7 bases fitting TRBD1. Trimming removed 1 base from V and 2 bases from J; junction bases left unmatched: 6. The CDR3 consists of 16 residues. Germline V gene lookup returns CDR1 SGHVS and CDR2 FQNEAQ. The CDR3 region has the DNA TGTGCCAGCAGCTTAGATGAAGGGACAGACACAGATACGCAGTATTTT. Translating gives CASSLDEGTDTDTQYF.

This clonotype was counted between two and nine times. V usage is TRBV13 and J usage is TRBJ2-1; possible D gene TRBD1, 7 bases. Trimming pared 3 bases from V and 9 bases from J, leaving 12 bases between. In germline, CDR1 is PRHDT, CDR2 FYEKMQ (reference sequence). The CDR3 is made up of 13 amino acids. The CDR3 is CASSFSRGAEQFF. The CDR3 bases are TGTGCCAGCAGCTTCTCCAGGGGGGCTGAGCAGTTCTTC.

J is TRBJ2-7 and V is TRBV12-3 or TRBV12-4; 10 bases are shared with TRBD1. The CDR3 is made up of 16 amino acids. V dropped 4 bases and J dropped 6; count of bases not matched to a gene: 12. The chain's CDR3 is CASSSGGTGALAEQYF. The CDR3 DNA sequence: TGTGCCAGCAGTTCAGGCGGGACAGGGGCCCTCGCCGAGCAGTACTTC.

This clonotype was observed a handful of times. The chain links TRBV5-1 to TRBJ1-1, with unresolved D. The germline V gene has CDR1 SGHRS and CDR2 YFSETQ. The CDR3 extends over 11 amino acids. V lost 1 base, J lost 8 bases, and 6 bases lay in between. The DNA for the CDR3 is TGCGCCAGCAGCTTGATGGGGGAAGCTTTCTTT. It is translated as CASSLMGEAFF.

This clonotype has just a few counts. The CDR3 sequence is CSARRSLVGEAFF. CDR3 sequence (DNA): TGCAGTGCTCGGAGGTCCCTGGTGGGAGAAGCTTTCTTT. The V call is TRBV20-1, the J call TRBJ1-1, with D hard to call. V was cut by 5 bases and J by 8 bases, with 18 bases left in between. The CDR3 is 13 residues long. Germline-derived CDR1 and CDR2 are DFQATT and SNEGSKA (reference sequence).

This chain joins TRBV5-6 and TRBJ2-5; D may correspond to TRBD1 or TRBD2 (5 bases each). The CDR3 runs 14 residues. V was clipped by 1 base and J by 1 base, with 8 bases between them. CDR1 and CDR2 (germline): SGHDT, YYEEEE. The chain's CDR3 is CASSLPGLQETQYF. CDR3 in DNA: TGTGCCAGCAGCTTGCCGGGGCTCCAAGAGACCCAGTACTTC.